These 28 T cell receptor beta chains share one sample of origin, sequenced in a study of identical twins. TCRdb re-derived calls from the 5' RACE reads in MiXCR, one entry per CDR3 protein. Among some 500,000 distinct CDR3 sequences listed, under 25% were seen once. This sample was also put to use in a study of T cells expressing NK-cell markers.

Sequencing was done on a sample of CD4+ T cells sorted from blood. Receptors were obtained from a woman aged 18-35 years in good health.

The gene calls are TRBV27 and TRBJ2-4; D ambiguous. The CDR3 covers 17 residues. Trimming stripped 4 bases from V and 1 base from J, with 17 bases between. CDR1 is MNHEY, CDR2 SMNVEV, per germline (reference sequence). The CDR3 sequence: CASSCLLQQSAKNIQYF. Here the CDR3 DNA reads TGTGCCAGCAGTTGCCTTCTACAGCAGAGCGCCAAAAACATTCAGTACTTC.

There are many counts of this clonotype. V gene TRBV20-1 combines with J gene TRBJ1-1; D unclear. Trimming shortened V by 0 bases and J by 4 bases, and 12 bases separated the two germline ends. CDR3 size: 14 residues. CDR1 DFQATT and CDR2 SNEGSKA come from the germline V gene (reference sequence). Here the CDR3 DNA reads TGCAGTGCTAGAGATTGGAGGAAAGGCACTGAAGCTTTCTTT. Translating gives CSARDWRKGTEAFF.

In its sample, this clonotype was seen a few times. This chain connects TRBV5-1 to TRBJ2-1; 7 nucleotides align to TRBD2. Trimming took 1 base from V and 5 from J; bases not matched to a gene: 6. Per the germline V gene, CDR1 is SGHRS and CDR2 is YFSETQ. The CDR3 loop spans 15 amino acids. The CDR3, as DNA: TGCGCCAGCAGCTTGATCAGCGGGGCGAACAATGAGCAGTTCTTC. It translates to CASSLISGANNEQFF.

Ten or more counts support this clonotype. This chain joins TRBV7-7 and TRBJ2-1; TRBD2 matches at 7 bases. CDR3 size: 16 residues. The junction had 6 bases not matched to a gene; V was cut back by 1 base and J by 3 bases. Germline V lookup: CDR1 SSHAT, CDR2 FNYEAQ (reference sequence). Written as DNA, the CDR3 is TGTGCCAGCAGCTTAGGTTCGGCTAGCGGCTACAATGAGCAGTTCTTC. It specifies CASSLGSASGYNEQFF.

This clonotype has a handful of counts. V is TRBV6-5 and J is TRBJ2-3; D not resolved. CDR3 size: 15 residues. Looked up from germline, CDR1 is MNHEY and CDR2 is SVGAGI. Trimming removed 7 bases from V and 2 bases from J, with 16 bases in between. The CDR3 DNA follows: TGTGCCAGCATTATATTTTGGGAAGCCACAGATACGCAGTATTTT. Translation: CASIIFWEATDTQYF.

A few counts support this clonotype. This sequence joins TRBV12-3 or TRBV12-4 and TRBJ1-5; 9 nucleotides agree with TRBD1. Trimming took 6 bases from V and 4 from J; bases not matched to a gene: 4. The CDR3 runs to 14 residues. CDR3 sequence (DNA): TGTGCCAGCAGCGGGACAGGGTATAATCAGCCCCAGCATTTT. Translation gives CASSGTGYNQPQHF.

This clonotype appeared a few times. This sequence joins TRBV4-3 and TRBJ2-1; 9 positions match TRBD2. This CDR3 comprises 14 residues. Germline-derived CDR1 and CDR2 are LGHNA and YSLEER. Unmatched junction bases numbered 7, after V lost 3 bases and J lost 10 bases. The CDR3 DNA reads TGCGCCAGCAGCCAGACTAGCGGTCAGGGGGAGCAGTTCTTC. This translates into CASSQTSGQGEQFF.

This clonotype appeared a few times. The genes are TRBV12-5 and TRBJ2-3, with a tentative D call TRBD2 (6 bases). V lost 2 bases, J lost 1 base, and 7 bases lay in between. The CDR3 extends over 14 amino acids. Looked up from germline, CDR1 is LGHNT and CDR2 is FRNRAP. The CDR3 is CASGLPGGTDTQYF. In DNA, the CDR3 is TGTGCTAGTGGTTTGCCGGGGGGCACAGATACGCAGTATTTT.

The chain employs TRBV7-9 and TRBJ2-3, with D possibly matching TRBD2 (6 bases). Germline V gene data show CDR1 as SEHNR and CDR2 as FQNEAQ (reference sequence). Trimming took 5 bases from V and 5 from J, leaving 11 bases between them. This CDR3 has 13 amino acids. The CDR3 DNA follows: TGTGCCAGCAGCCGGGACTCCCGAGATACGCAGTATTTT. This encodes CASSRDSRDTQYF.

The sample holds a few counts of this clonotype. V gene TRBV5-6 combines with J gene TRBJ1-1; D might be TRBD1 (5 bases). Trimming cost V 0 bases and J 1 base, with 13 bases left between them. From germline, CDR1 is SGHDT and CDR2 YYEEEE. This CDR3 contains 16 residues. CDR3 sequence: CASSLVTGTANTEAFF. CDR3 nucleotides: TGTGCCAGCAGCTTGGTTACCGGGACGGCGAACACTGAAGCTTTCTTT. The full variable domain, with the rest looked up from reference TRBV5-6 and TRBJ1-1, is DAGVTQSPTHLIKTRGQQVTLRCSPKSGHDTVSWYQQALGQGPQFIFQYYEEEERQRGNFPDRFSGHQFPNYSSELNVNALLLGDSALYLCASSLVTGTANTEAFFGQGTRLTVV.

The chain has TRBV20-1 and TRBJ2-1; 7 bases are a match to TRBD2. CDR3 length equals 14 residues. With V trimmed by 5 bases and J by 5 bases, 9 bases remained unmatched. Germline V CDR1 and CDR2: DFQATT, SNEGSKA (reference sequence). This chain's CDR3 is CSARQRGANNEQFF. The CDR3 coding sequence is TGCAGTGCTCGTCAGCGGGGCGCCAACAATGAGCAGTTCTTC.

This clonotype turned up a few times. The chain employs TRBV11-2 and TRBJ2-2; D possibly corresponds to TRBD1 (7 bases). The germline gives CDR1 SGHAT, CDR2 FQNNGV. CDR3 size: 18 residues. Trimming stripped 0 bases from V and 0 bases from J, with 14 bases between. DNA for the CDR3: TGTGCCAGCAGCTTAGATGCGGCGGGGACAGCGAACACCGGGGAGCTGTTTTTT. Amino acids: CASSLDAAGTANTGELFF.

This clonotype was found a few times. The chain has TRBV20-1 and TRBJ2-3; D possibly uses TRBD1 or TRBD2 (5 bases each). Trimming took off 2 bases at V and 11 bases at J, with 14 bases between the two ends. Per the germline V gene, CDR1 is DFQATT and CDR2 is SNEGSKA (reference sequence). CDR3 length: 12 residues. In DNA, the CDR3 is TGCAGTGCTAGACTCCGGGACGTGGTGCAGTATTTT. It specifies CSARLRDVVQYF.

V usage is TRBV12-3 or TRBV12-4 and J usage is TRBJ2-7; the D gene is possibly TRBD2 (6 bases). Trimming left V 7 bases short and J 7 bases short, with 26 bases between. This CDR3 contains 16 residues. CDR3 protein: CASTSRVGSGLLEQYF. CDR3 in DNA: TGTGCCAGCACCAGCAGGGTTGGTAGCGGACTATTAGAGCAGTACTTC.

This chain links TRBV6-1 with TRBJ2-2; 9 bases align to TRBD1. J gave up 9 bases and V 6 bases, and 11 bases lay outside the gene matches. Germline V gene sequence: CDR1 MNHNS, CDR2 SASEGT. This CDR3 has 15 amino acids. The CDR3 loop is CASRPGQGQTRELFF. CDR3 coding DNA: TGTGCCAGCAGACCCGGACAGGGGCAGACTCGGGAGCTGTTTTTT.

This clonotype was observed many times. The V gene is TRBV4-3, the J gene TRBJ2-7; TRBD1 aligns across 9 bases. The V gene's germline CDR1 is LGHNA and CDR2 YSLEER. The trim removed 0 bases at V and 5 bases at J, leaving 5 bases unmatched. The CDR3 runs 15 residues. CDR3 in DNA: TGCGCCAGCAGCCAAGAAGGTGGACAGGGGAACGAGCAGTACTTC. It specifies CASSQEGGQGNEQYF.

This chain uses TRBV7-9 with TRBJ2-1; D not resolved. Germline values: CDR1 SEHNR, CDR2 FQNEAQ (reference sequence). The CDR3 covers 12 residues. V lost 5 bases and J 6 bases, leaving 8 bases between the germline ends. CDR3 sequence reads: CASSPNINEQFF. The DNA for the CDR3 is TGTGCCAGCAGCCCAAATATCAATGAGCAGTTCTTC.

CDR3 sequence reads: CSARDPGLNTEAFF. The CDR3 bases are TGCAGTGCTAGGGACCCGGGGTTGAACACTGAAGCTTTCTTT. The gene calls are TRBV20-1 and TRBJ1-1, with D uncertain. Germline loops: CDR1 DFQATT, CDR2 SNEGSKA (reference sequence). V gave up 3 bases and J gave up 0 bases, with 11 bases separating them. The CDR3 is 14 amino acids.

This clonotype has a count of ten or more. The V and J genes are TRBV29-1 and TRBJ1-1; 7 nucleotides align to TRBD1. CDR1 and CDR2 (germline): SQVTM, ANQGSEA. The CDR3 has 13 amino acids. Trimming took 3 bases from V and 5 from J; bases not matched to a gene: 6. The CDR3 DNA reads TGCAGCGTTGATGACAGGGTCAAAACTGAAGCTTTCTTT. Translated, it gives CSVDDRVKTEAFF. The entire variable domain, with the rest obtained from reference TRBV29-1 and TRBJ1-1, is as follows: SAVISQKPSRDICQRGTSLTIQCQVDSQVTMMFWYRQQPGQSLTLIATANQGSEATYESGFVIDKFPISRPNLTFSTLTVSNMSPEDSSIYLCSVDDRVKTEAFFGQGTRLTVV.

The chain uses TRBV20-1 and TRBJ2-1; the D gene is possibly TRBD2 (6 bases). The V and J ends lost 5 bases and 5 bases respectively, with 13 bases between them. This CDR3 has 13 residues. Per germline, CDR1 DFQATT and CDR2 SNEGSKA (reference sequence). The CDR3: CSAARLVNNEQFF. CDR3 coding DNA: TGCAGTGCTGCCCGACTAGTTAACAATGAGCAGTTCTTC.

The chain is built from TRBV15 and TRBJ2-2; D gene unclear. V was clipped by 1 base and J by 3 bases, with 9 bases between them. This CDR3 comprises 15 residues. The germline V gene encodes CDR1 LNHNV and CDR2 YYDKDF (reference sequence). In nucleotides, the CDR3 is TGTGCCACCAGCAGAGGGGCGCTTTACACCGGGGAGCTGTTTTTT. This codes for CATSRGALYTGELFF.

This clonotype occurred many times. The chain couples TRBV20-1 to TRBJ2-1, with D maybe TRBD2 (5 bases). Germline CDR1 is DFQATT and CDR2 is SNEGSKA (reference sequence). The CDR3 has 14 amino acids. With 5 bases removed from V and 0 bases from J, the gap between germline ends came to 11 bases. In DNA form, the CDR3 reads TGCAGTGCTCCACTAGGGAGCTCCTACAATGAGCAGTTCTTC. Translated, it gives CSAPLGSSYNEQFF.

The gene calls are TRBV7-2 and TRBJ2-3; tentatively, D is TRBD2 (6 bases). V was shortened by 5 bases and J by 4 bases, with 16 bases between the two germline ends. This CDR3 has 15 amino acids. Per germline, CDR1 SGHTA and CDR2 FQGNSA. Here the CDR3 DNA reads TGTGCCAGCAGCCCCTCTCGGGCGGGGTCAGATACGCAGTATTTT. This gives the protein CASSPSRAGSDTQYF.

There are a few counts of this clonotype. The chain has TRBV12-3 or TRBV12-4 and TRBJ2-7; the D gene could be TRBD1 or TRBD2 (6 bases each). The germline V and J ends were trimmed by 6 bases and 5 bases, with 17 bases remaining between them. CDR3 length equals 14 residues. This chain's CDR3 is CASSRFRGEDEQYF. The CDR3 nucleotides are TGTGCCAGCAGCAGGTTTAGGGGGGAGGACGAGCAGTACTTC.

There are a few counts of this clonotype. J is TRBJ2-7 and V is TRBV10-3; D is tentatively TRBD1 or TRBD2 (5 bases each). The CDR3 spans 13 residues. V lost 9 bases, J lost 2 bases, and 14 bases lay in between. Germline assignment: CDR1 ENHRY and CDR2 SYGVKD. The CDR3 loop reads CAITGDRPYEQYF. Here the CDR3 DNA reads TGTGCCATTACCGGGGACCGACCCTACGAGCAGTACTTC.

V gene TRBV5-1 combines with J gene TRBJ2-5; weak D call: TRBD1 (5 bases). CDR3 length: 14 amino acids. Germline loops: CDR1 SGHRS, CDR2 YFSETQ. Trimming pared 6 bases from V and 2 bases from J, leaving 14 bases between. This chain's CDR3 is CASNKGQPQETQYF. The DNA for the CDR3 is TGCGCCAGCAACAAGGGGCAGCCACAAGAGACCCAGTACTTC.

The chain links TRBV4-3 to TRBJ2-7; TRBD2 is a possible D gene (5 bases). The ends were cut back, 0 bases at V and 8 bases at J, with 23 bases in the middle. Germline CDR1 is LGHNA and CDR2 is YSLEER. The CDR3 contains 17 residues. Here the CDR3 DNA reads TGCGCCAGCAGCCAAGATCGGTGGGAGAGCCTGGGGAGCCAGCAGTACTTC. It yields the protein CASSQDRWESLGSQQYF.

In this sample, this clonotype turned up a few times. V gene TRBV6-2 or TRBV6-3 combines with J gene TRBJ2-3, with TRBD1 matching over 8 bases. The germline V gene has CDR1 MNHEY and CDR2 SVGEGT. The CDR3 consists of 14 residues. J gave up 4 bases and V 2 bases, and 2 bases lay outside the gene matches. The CDR3 sequence is CASSYADRADTQYF. CDR3 in DNA: TGTGCCAGCAGTTACGCGGACAGGGCAGATACGCAGTATTTT.